In its sample, the clone carrying this T cell receptor (beta chain) was seen many times. Its cognate antigen is unknown. This specimen belongs to a study of blood T cells in healthy people across ages. Findings and caveats of the study: In older individuals, TCR beta diversity per million T cells was lower, falling roughly linearly with age. Since the PBMCs were unsorted, naive and antigen-experienced cells could not be conclusively compared.

Next came a second PCR, run for roughly 7 to 12 cycles, which used a sample-barcoded 5' primer along with a J-beta primer mix. CDR3-containing paired-end reads numbering at least 2.5 million came from each sample. TCRdb itself ran the 5' RACE reads through MiXCR, one entry per CDR3 protein. Among 500,000 to 700,000 distinct CDR3 sequences listed, under 30% were seen once. Those donating, healthy Caucasian individuals from Russia, were aged roughly 6 to 100. The CDR3 contains 13 residues. V lost 7 bases, J lost 5 bases, and 14 bases lay in between. Germline V lookup: CDR1 SNHLY, CDR2 FYNNEI. The source is a woman older than 75 in good health. This chain links TRBV2 with TRBJ2-5; tentative D call: TRBD2 (7 bases). Sequenced sample: blood. CDR3 residues: CASIGGAMETQYF. Written as DNA, the CDR3 is TGTGCCAGCATAGGGGGGGCGATGGAGACCCAGTACTTC.